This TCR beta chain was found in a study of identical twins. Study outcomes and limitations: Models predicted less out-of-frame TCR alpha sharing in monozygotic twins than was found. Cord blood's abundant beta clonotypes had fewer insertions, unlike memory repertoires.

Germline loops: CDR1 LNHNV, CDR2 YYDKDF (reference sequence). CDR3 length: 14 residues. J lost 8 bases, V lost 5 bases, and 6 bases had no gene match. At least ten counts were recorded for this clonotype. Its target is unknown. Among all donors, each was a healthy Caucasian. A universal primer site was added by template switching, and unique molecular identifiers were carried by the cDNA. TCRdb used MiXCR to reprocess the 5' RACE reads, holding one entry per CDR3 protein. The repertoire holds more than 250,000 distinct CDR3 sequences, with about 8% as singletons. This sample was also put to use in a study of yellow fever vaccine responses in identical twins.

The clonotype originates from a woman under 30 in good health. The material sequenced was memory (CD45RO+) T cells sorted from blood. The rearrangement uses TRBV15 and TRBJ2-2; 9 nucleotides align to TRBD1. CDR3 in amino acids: CATSPNRGRGELFF. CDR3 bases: TGTGCCACCAGCCCAAACAGGGGGCGGGGGGAGCTGTTTTTT.